This is a list of T cell receptor beta chains from one sample in a study of blood T cell repertoires in COVID-19. TCRdb keeps only in-frame clones here, not all; method: immunoSEQ multiplex PCR. The table shows about 81,000 clones, with about 84% occurring only once. Material for sequencing was peripheral blood. The source of these receptors is a human donor in a cohort sampled during active COVID-19. Both conserved end residues are part of each CDR3.

v_gene: TRBV28
CDR3aa: CASSSPGLAGGSYEQYF

v_gene: TRBV29-1
CDR3aa: CSGQGLSSEQYF

v_gene: TRBV27
CDR3aa: CASSWGTDQFF

v_gene: TRBV11-2
CDR3aa: CASSLAPRGVYGYTF

v_gene: TRBV9
CDR3aa: CASRTGQGWTGELFF

v_gene: TRBV16
CDR3aa: CASSQQGESGELFF

v_gene: TRBV7-8
CDR3aa: CASSSRGRGYYGYTF

v_gene: TRBV4-1
CDR3aa: CASSPSTGNNEQFF

v_gene: TRBV7-8
CDR3aa: CASSSRGNEQFF

v_gene: TRBV9
CDR3aa: CASSAVMSGELFF

v_gene: TRBV6-4
CDR3aa: CASSGLDRPNEKLFF

v_gene: TRBV5-4
CDR3aa: CASSLNSGISYEQYF

v_gene: TRBV5-1
CDR3aa: CASSPGGSEKLFF

v_gene: TRBV18
CDR3aa: CASSPYNSGNIQYF

v_gene: TRBV5-5
CDR3aa: CASSLPGHANSPLHF

v_gene: TRBV6-1
CDR3aa: CASSDRVGNTGELFF

v_gene: TRBV2
CDR3aa: CASSELGANYGYTF

v_gene: TRBV14
CDR3aa: CASSQAPGQSPTATEAFF

v_gene: TRBV5-1
CDR3aa: CASSLEVVSGGGYGYTF

v_gene: TRBV10-1
CDR3aa: CASSLSWGDSGNTIYF

v_gene: TRBV7-6
CDR3aa: CASSLTANYGYTF

v_gene: TRBV3-1/TRBV3-2
CDR3aa: CASSYGQGGGYTF